This TCR beta chain originates from a study of CD8 T cells in ankylosing spondylitis. General study points: Ankylosing spondylitis blood appeared to carry a characteristic TCR beta motif of several highly homologous variants. Disease-linked clones, CD8+, were relatively rare in peripheral blood.

From the 5' RACE reads, TCRdb called clonotypes with MiXCR, one entry per CDR3 protein. Of under 300,000 distinct CDR3 sequences listed, approximately 9% were seen once; the top ten hold about 6.5%. On this clonotype itself: As yet, its antigen is unknown.

V lost 0 bases and J lost 8, with 8 bases in between. The CDR3 extends over 13 amino acids. From germline, CDR1 is DFQATT and CDR2 SNEGSKA (reference sequence). The source of this sequence is a male donor with ankylosing spondylitis or in good health (not recorded which). Specimen: blood, either unsorted or a sorted T cell fraction (not recorded which). V usage is TRBV20-1 and J usage is TRBJ1-6; D not resolved. The CDR3 is CSARDGHDSPLHF. Written as DNA, the CDR3 is TGCAGTGCTAGAGATGGGCACGATTCACCCCTCCACTTT.